Below are 2 T cell receptor beta chains sequenced from a single sample in a study of shared clonotypes between healthy human individuals. Data came from immunoSEQ multiplex PCR; TCRdb stores just in-frame clones and leaves some out. Here the sample spans fewer than 1.8 million clones, around 98.5% being singletons. The sequenced sample consisted of naive CD4+ T cells sorted from blood. Subset meaning: CD45RA+ positively selected. These receptors came from a man aged 25 to 40 in good health.

The chain has TRBV11-3 and TRBJ2-1; 9 bases are shared with TRBD1. V lost 4 bases, J lost 7 bases, and 8 bases stayed unmatched. The germline V gene has CDR1 SGHNT and CDR2 YENEEA. The CDR3 contains 15 residues. The CDR3 sequence: CASSSGQGKSNEQFF. Here the CDR3 DNA reads TGTGCCAGCAGCTCTGGACAGGGGAAGTCGAATGAGCAGTTCTTC.

The chain is built from TRBV21-1 and TRBJ2-3; TRBD2, the D gene given by the table, was not confirmed from the DNA. TRBV21-1 is shown as a pseudogene. The length of the CDR3 is 19 residues. For the CDR3, the DNA is TGTGCCAGCAGCCCGACTAGCGGGACATACCCAACTACCACAGATACGCAGTATTTT. Translated: CASSPTSGTYPTTTDTQYF.